These 20 T cell receptor beta chains were sequenced from one sample in a study of blood T cell repertoires in COVID-19. The protocol was immunoSEQ multiplex PCR, while the TCRdb copy is restricted to in-frame clones and leaves out a portion. Counted here are some 530,000 clones, roughly nine tenths occurring once; the ten biggest clones make up under 9.5%. Material for sequencing was PBMCs or T cells enriched from blood (not recorded which). All receptors come from a woman in her fifties or sixties who had recovered from COVID-19.

The rearrangement uses TRBV25-1 and TRBJ1-5; perhaps TRBD1 as D (5 bases). This CDR3 contains 14 residues. The ends were cut back, 5 bases at V and 0 bases at J, with 8 bases in the middle. The V gene's germline CDR1 is MGHDK and CDR2 SYGVNS. The CDR3 region has the DNA TGTGCCAGCAGTCAGGGTTATAGCAATCAGCCCCAGCATTTT. Its protein product is CASSQGYSNQPQHF. The complete variable domain, with remaining parts taken from reference TRBV25-1 and TRBJ1-5, reads EADIYQTPRYLVIGTGKKITLECSQTMGHDKMYWYQQDPGMELHLIHYSYGVNSTEKGDLSSESTVSRIRTEHFPLTLESARPSHTSQYLCASSQGYSNQPQHFGDGTRLSIL.

This chain connects TRBV2 to TRBJ1-5; 9 bases map to TRBD1. The CDR3 spans 14 residues. CDR1 and CDR2 (germline): SNHLY, FYNNEI. V shed 8 bases and J 4 bases; nucleotides not matched to a gene: 6. CDR3 region: CASQSGQGNQPQHF. The CDR3 nucleotides are TGTGCCAGCCAGTCAGGACAGGGGAATCAGCCCCAGCATTTT.

This clone was detected once. The chain joins TRBV11-3 to TRBJ1-1, with 10 bases lining up with TRBD1. The CDR3 has 19 amino acids. Per the germline V gene, CDR1 is SGHNT and CDR2 is YENEEA. After removal of 4 bases from V and 3 bases from J, the junction contained 17 bases not matched to a gene. The CDR3 protein is CASSSTPTGGFFGDTEAFF. CDR3 sequence (DNA): TGTGCCAGCAGCTCCACCCCGACAGGGGGCTTTTTCGGGGACACTGAAGCTTTCTTT. The entire variable domain, with the rest obtained from reference TRBV11-3 and TRBJ1-1, is as follows: EAGVVQSPRYKIIEKKQPVAFWCNPISGHNTLYWYLQNLGQGPELLIRYENEEAVDDSQLPKDRFSAERLKGVDSTLKIQPAELGDSAVYLCASSSTPTGGFFGDTEAFFGQGTRLTVV.

The rearrangement links TRBV7-9 to TRBJ1-6, with a tentative D call TRBD1 (6 bases). The germline gives CDR1 SEHNR, CDR2 FQNEAQ (reference sequence). The CDR3 length is 16 residues. Trimming took 1 base from V and 6 from J, leaving 13 bases between them. CDR3 loop: CASSLGAGVFNSPLHF. The DNA of the CDR3 is TGTGCCAGCAGCTTAGGGGCAGGGGTTTTTAATTCACCCCTCCACTTT.

This rearrangement joins TRBV12-3 or TRBV12-4 to TRBJ2-2, with D uncertain. The V and J ends lost 6 bases and 3 bases respectively, with 5 bases between them. The CDR3 has 12 amino acids. CDR3 DNA sequence: TGTGCCAGCAGACTGTACACCGGGGAGCTGTTTTTT. Translation: CASRLYTGELFF.

There are a few counts of this clone. V gene TRBV7-2 combines with J gene TRBJ1-5; the D is unclear. Germline V gene data show CDR1 as SGHTA and CDR2 as FQGNSA. CDR3 length equals 13 residues. The V gene lost 1 base and the J gene lost 5 bases, with 6 bases spanning the gap. The CDR3 DNA reads as TGTGCCAGCAGCTTAGAATCGTATCAGCCCCAGCATTTT. Translating gives CASSLESYQPQHF.

The chain carries TRBV29-1 and TRBJ2-1; the match to TRBD2 covers 10 bases. The CDR3 covers 15 residues. The germline V gene encodes CDR1 SQVTM and CDR2 ANQGSEA. After removal of 2 bases from V and 7 bases from J, the junction contained 8 bases not matched to a gene. Here the CDR3 reads CSVELGIAGGNEQFF. CDR3 in DNA: TGCAGCGTTGAATTGGGAATAGCGGGGGGTAATGAGCAGTTCTTC.

This clone was seen at least ten times. The DNA for the CDR3 is TGTGCCAGCAGCGTAGGAGGAGACGGCCGGGAGCTGTTTTTT. Translating gives CASSVGGDGRELFF. This chain connects TRBV9 to TRBJ2-2; unclear D gene. This CDR3 has 14 residues. From germline, CDR1 is SGDLS and CDR2 YYNGEE. V was trimmed by 0 bases and J by 9 bases, leaving 12 bases between them.

This clone was found once. The chain employs TRBV6-4 and TRBJ2-1; 9 nucleotides agree with TRBD1. The CDR3 runs to 16 residues. Per germline, CDR1 MRHNA and CDR2 SNTAGT. V gave up 4 bases and J gave up 4 bases; unmatched junction bases: 8. CDR3 bases: TGTGCCAGCAGTGTGGAGACAGGGGGGGGTTACAATGAGCAGTTCTTC. Protein sequence: CASSVETGGGYNEQFF.

The chain employs TRBV5-4 and TRBJ1-6, with 8 positions matching TRBD1. V trimming: 0 bases; J trimming: 6 bases; junction bases outside the gene matches: 11. The CDR3 contains 18 residues. Germline assignment: CDR1 SGHNT and CDR2 YYREEE (reference sequence). The CDR3 region is CASSLALSTGTGNSPLHF. DNA for the CDR3: TGTGCCAGCAGCTTGGCCTTATCCACAGGGACAGGTAATTCACCCCTCCACTTT.

The genes are TRBV28 and TRBJ2-7, with TRBD1 identical over 7 bases. The ends lost 4 bases at V and 3 bases at J; junction bases unmatched: 12. The germline V gene has CDR1 MDHEN and CDR2 SYDVKM. This CDR3 region has 16 residues. The CDR3 reads CASSSTGLGAFYEQYV. In nucleotides, the CDR3 is TGTGCCAGCAGTTCGACAGGGCTTGGGGCCTTCTACGAGCAGTACGTC.

V is TRBV4-1 and J is TRBJ1-1, with TRBD1 matching over 9 bases. Germline CDR1 MGHRA, CDR2 YSYEKL. The CDR3 has 15 amino acids. V shed 4 bases, J shed 5 bases, and the junction held 8 bases outside the gene matches. The CDR3 coding sequence is TGCGCCAGCAGCCCGGGACAGGGTAGAAATACTGAAGCTTTCTTT. It specifies CASSPGQGRNTEAFF.

The rearrangement uses TRBV2 and TRBJ2-6, with D possibly TRBD1 on 6 matching bases. CDR3 length: 16 residues. Trimming left V 5 bases short and J 0 bases short, with 11 bases between. Germline values: CDR1 SNHLY, CDR2 FYNNEI. The chain's CDR3 is CASSRQVFSGANVLTF. CDR3 DNA sequence: TGTGCCAGCAGTCGACAGGTATTCTCTGGGGCCAACGTCCTGACTTTC.

The V gene is TRBV18, the J gene TRBJ1-2; D is ambiguous. Trimming took 2 bases from V and 8 from J, leaving 12 bases between them. CDR1 is KGHSH and CDR2 is LQKENI in the germline V gene. CDR3 length: 13 amino acids. CDR3 bases: TGTGCCAGCTCACCAGGCGTGTCGGGGGGCTACACCTTC. Residues: CASSPGVSGGYTF.

A single count supports this clone. V and J are TRBV7-2 and TRBJ2-3, with TRBD2 matching over 10 bases. The CDR3 covers 15 residues. Per germline, CDR1 SGHTA and CDR2 FQGNSA. Trimming took 4 bases from V and 3 from J; bases not matched to a gene: 4. CDR3 in DNA: TGTGCCAGCAGCTGGACTAGCGGCATAACAGATACGCAGTATTTT. Translation gives CASSWTSGITDTQYF.

This rearrangement joins TRBV19 to TRBJ1-4; a weak D match, TRBD1 (6 bases). CDR1 and CDR2 (germline): LNHDA, SQIVND (reference sequence). CDR3 size: 14 residues. Trimming cost V 3 bases and J 2 bases, with 7 bases left between them. The CDR3 is CASSIQGTNEKLFF. Here the CDR3 DNA reads TGTGCCAGTAGTATTCAGGGGACTAATGAAAAACTGTTTTTT.

This chain uses TRBV2 with TRBJ2-3; 9 nucleotides align to TRBD2. Germline V CDR1 and CDR2: SNHLY, FYNNEI. The CDR3 contains 15 residues. The J segment lost 4 bases and the V segment lost 3 bases, leaving 5 bases of the junction unmatched. CDR3 sequence (DNA): TGTGCCAGCAGTGATGGCGGGGGGGCCCCAGATACGCAGTATTTT. It translates to CASSDGGGAPDTQYF.

V is TRBV9 and J is TRBJ2-3; TRBD2 agrees at 13 bases. The ends lost 4 bases at V and 6 bases at J; junction bases unmatched: 8. Germline CDR1 reads SGDLS; CDR2 reads YYNGEE. The CDR3 spans 16 residues. The CDR3 here is CASSSTSGGAWDTQYF. The CDR3 DNA reads TGTGCCAGCAGCTCCACTAGCGGGGGGGCGTGGGATACGCAGTATTTT.

This chain joins TRBV5-1 and TRBJ2-1; D is perhaps TRBD2 (7 bases). V lost 6 bases, J lost 8 bases, and 12 bases lay in between. Germline lookup yields CDR1 SGHRS and CDR2 YFSETQ. This CDR3 has 12 residues. CDR3 sequence: CASTKGGDEQFF. In DNA, the CDR3 is TGCGCCAGCACCAAGGGGGGGGATGAGCAGTTCTTC.

The gene calls are TRBV5-4 and TRBJ2-3, with a possible D match to TRBD1 (5 bases). The CDR3 runs 13 residues. V lost 0 bases, J lost 5 bases, and 7 bases lay in between. Per the germline V gene, CDR1 is SGHNT and CDR2 is YYREEE (reference sequence). CDR3 DNA sequence: TGTGCCAGCAGCTTGGTGACAGTAGATACGCAGTATTTT. It translates to CASSLVTVDTQYF.